The T cell receptor (beta chain) described here comes from a study of OX40 agonist ivuxolimab in advanced cancers. Study overall: With ivuxolimab, an agonistic anti-OX40 (CD134) antibody, patients were treated. Mean age around 64 years, range 23 to 79; 82.7% male.

Regarding this clone: As yet, its antigen is unknown.

V gave up 6 bases and J gave up 2 bases, with 14 bases separating them. Germline CDR1 is SGHRS and CDR2 is YFSETQ. The CDR3 runs to 14 residues. Broader study findings: More expanded clones were found, on average, in CD8+ than in CD4+ T cells.

Autoimmune disease history or systemic immunosuppression barred patients. The data were produced by immunoSEQ multiplex PCR, yet TCRdb's version contains in-frame clones alone and is incomplete. The sample consists of approximately 57,000 clones, 75% to 85% of them appearing once. Here the sequenced sample was CD4+ or CD8+ T cells sorted from blood, taken in a trial of the OX40 agonist ivuxolimab. This TCR came from an adult with an advanced solid tumor such as melanoma, head and neck, liver or kidney cancer. The chain is built from TRBV5-1 and TRBJ2-5; D gene uncertain. The CDR3 DNA reads as TGCGCCAGCACCCCCCAGACCCAACAAGAGACCCAGTACTTC. It is translated as CASTPQTQQETQYF.